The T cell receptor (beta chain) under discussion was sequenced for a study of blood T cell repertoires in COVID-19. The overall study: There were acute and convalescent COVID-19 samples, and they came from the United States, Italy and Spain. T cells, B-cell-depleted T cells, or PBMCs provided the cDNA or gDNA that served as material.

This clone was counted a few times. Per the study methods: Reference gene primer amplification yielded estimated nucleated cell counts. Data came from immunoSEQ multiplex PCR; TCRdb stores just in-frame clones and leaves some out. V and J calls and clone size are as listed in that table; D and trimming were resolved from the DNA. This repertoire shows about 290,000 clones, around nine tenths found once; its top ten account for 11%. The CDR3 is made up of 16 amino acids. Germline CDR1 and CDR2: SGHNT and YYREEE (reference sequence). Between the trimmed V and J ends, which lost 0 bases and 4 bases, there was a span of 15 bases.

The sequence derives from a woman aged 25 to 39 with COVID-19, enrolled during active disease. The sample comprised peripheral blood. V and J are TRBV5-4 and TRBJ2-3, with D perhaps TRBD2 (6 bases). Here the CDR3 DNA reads TGTGCCAGCAGCTTGGTGGGTCGGAGGGGTTCAGATACGCAGTATTTT. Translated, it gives CASSLVGRRGSDTQYF.